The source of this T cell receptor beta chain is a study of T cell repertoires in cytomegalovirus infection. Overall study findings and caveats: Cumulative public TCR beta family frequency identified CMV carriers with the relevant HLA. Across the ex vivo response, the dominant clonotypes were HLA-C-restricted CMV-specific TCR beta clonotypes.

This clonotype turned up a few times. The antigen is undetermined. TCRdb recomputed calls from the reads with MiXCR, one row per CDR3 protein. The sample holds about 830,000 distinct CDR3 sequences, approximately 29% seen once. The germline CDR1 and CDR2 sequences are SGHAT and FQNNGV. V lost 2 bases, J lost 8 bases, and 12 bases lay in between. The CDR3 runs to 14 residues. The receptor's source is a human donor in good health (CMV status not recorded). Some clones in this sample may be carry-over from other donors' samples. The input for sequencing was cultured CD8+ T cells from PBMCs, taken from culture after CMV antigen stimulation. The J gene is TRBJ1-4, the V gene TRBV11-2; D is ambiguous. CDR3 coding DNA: TGTGCCAGCAGCTTAAATGTAGGAGACGAAAAACTGTTTTTT. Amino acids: CASSLNVGDEKLFF. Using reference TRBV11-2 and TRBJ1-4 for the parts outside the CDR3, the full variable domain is EAGVAQSPRYKIIEKRQSVAFWCNPISGHATLYWYQQILGQGPKLLIQFQNNGVVDDSQLPKDRFSAERLKGVDSTLKIQPAKLEDSAVYLCASSLNVGDEKLFFGSGTQLSVL.